The 19 T cell receptor beta chains given below trace back to one sample, sequenced in a study of blood T cell repertoires in COVID-19. Produced via immunoSEQ multiplex PCR; TCRdb's table is partial and in-frame only. The data hold roughly 9,900 clones, with around 80% observed a single time. Sequenced input: peripheral blood. The receptors stem from a man aged 55 to 69 with active COVID-19.

In DNA form, the CDR3 reads TGTGCCAGCAGTTACGGTGGTAGCGGGACATACAATGAGCAGTTCTTC. The encoded protein is CASSYGGSGTYNEQFF. This chain links TRBV6-6 with TRBJ2-1; 8 nucleotides align to TRBD2. The CDR3 length is 16 residues. Losses at the gene ends were 2 bases for V and 4 bases for J; bases not matched to a gene: 7. Germline values: CDR1 MNHNY, CDR2 SVGAGI (reference sequence).

The gene calls are TRBV3-1 (or the pseudogene TRBV3-2) and TRBJ1-2; D perhaps matches TRBD1 (5 bases). The CDR3 has 12 residues. Trimming pared 1 base from V and 8 bases from J, leaving 8 bases between. Germline V gene sequence: CDR1 LGHDT, CDR2 YNNKEL (reference sequence). The CDR3 coding sequence is TGTGCCAGCAGCCAAGTTGACAGCGGCTACACCTTC. It is translated as CASSQVDSGYTF.

The rearrangement joins TRBV5-1 to TRBJ2-3, with 8 bases aligning to TRBD1. The CDR3 length is 14 residues. The V segment lost 4 bases and the J segment 1 base; nucleotides outside the gene matches: 2. From germline, CDR1 is SGHRS and CDR2 YFSETQ. The CDR3 region has the DNA TGCGCCAGCAGCAAGGGACAGGGCACAGATACGCAGTATTTT. This codes for CASSKGQGTDTQYF.

This chain uses TRBV7-2 with TRBJ2-7; TRBD1 matches 10 bases. This CDR3 has 15 residues. V lost 6 bases to trimming and J lost 2 bases; unmatched junction nucleotides: 7. The germline V gene has CDR1 SGHTA and CDR2 FQGNSA. In DNA, the CDR3 is TGTGCCAGCAGTGGCGCCGGGACAGGGGCCTACGAGCAGTACTTC. Encoded protein: CASSGAGTGAYEQYF.

This chain joins TRBV6-5 and TRBJ2-1; 8 bases are shared with TRBD1. This CDR3 comprises 14 residues. Germline V gives CDR1 MNHEY, CDR2 SVGAGI. The V gene end was trimmed by 4 bases and the J gene end by 7 bases; junction bases not matched to a gene: 6. CDR3 region: CASSSGTGRNEQFF. CDR3 nucleotides: TGTGCCAGCAGTTCGGGGACAGGCAGGAATGAGCAGTTCTTC.

The chain recombines TRBV11-2 with TRBJ1-1; D is undetermined. The germline V and J ends were trimmed by 6 bases and 0 bases, with 11 bases remaining between them. The CDR3 consists of 14 residues. The germline CDR1 and CDR2 sequences are SGHAT and FQNNGV. CDR3: CASRYRSMNTEAFF. The CDR3 DNA reads TGTGCCAGCAGGTACAGAAGCATGAACACTGAAGCTTTCTTT.

The chain is built from TRBV9 and TRBJ2-7; TRBD2 aligns across 7 bases. J gave up 5 bases and V 0 bases, and 8 bases lay outside the gene matches. The CDR3 loop spans 15 amino acids. Germline assignment: CDR1 SGDLS and CDR2 YYNGEE. The CDR3 region is CASSVGGGGNHEQYF. The CDR3 nucleotides read TGTGCCAGCAGCGTAGGGGGGGGAGGGAACCACGAGCAGTACTTC. The full variable domain, with the rest looked up from reference TRBV9 and TRBJ2-7, is DSGVTQTPKHLITATGQRVTLRCSPRSGDLSVYWYQQSLDQGLQFLIQYYNGEERAKGNILERFSAQQFPDLHSELNLSSLELGDSALYFCASSVGGGGNHEQYFGPGTRLTVT.

The rearrangement joins TRBV4-2 to TRBJ1-2; 10 bases line up with TRBD1. V lost 0 bases to trimming and J lost 8 bases; unmatched junction nucleotides: 6. Germline V gene sequence: CDR1 LGHNA, CDR2 YNFKEQ. The length of the CDR3 is 15 residues. CDR3 amino acids: CASSQDRQGARGYTF. CDR3 nucleotides: TGTGCCAGCAGCCAAGATCGACAGGGGGCGAGGGGCTACACCTTC.

This chain uses TRBV6-5 with TRBJ2-1, with a possible D match to TRBD2 (5 bases). Trimming removed 0 bases from V and 5 bases from J, with 14 bases in between. CDR1 is MNHEY, CDR2 SVGAGI, per germline. The CDR3 loop spans 16 amino acids. Here the CDR3 reads CASSYSGLNRNNEQFF. CDR3 bases: TGTGCCAGCAGTTACTCCGGACTGAACAGAAACAATGAGCAGTTCTTC.

CDR3 DNA: TGTGCCAGCAGCCTTCCGGGGGGACGAGCGCGTACGCAGTATTTT. Translated: CASSLPGGRARTQYF. This chain links TRBV7-9 with TRBJ2-3, with TRBD2 matching 7 bases. Germline trimming cut 5 bases from V and 8 bases from J; bases unmatched to any gene: 13. The CDR3 totals 15 residues. The germline gives CDR1 SEHNR, CDR2 FQNEAQ (reference sequence).

V usage is TRBV11-2 and J usage is TRBJ1-4, with 9 bases fitting TRBD1. Trimming cost V 3 bases and J 6 bases; bases outside gene matches: 5. Germline V gives CDR1 SGHAT, CDR2 FQNNGV. This CDR3 contains 15 residues. CDR3 nucleotides: TGTGCCAGCAGCTTGGGCGGGACAGGGTATGAAAAACTGTTTTTT. It yields the protein CASSLGGTGYEKLFF.

The chain uses TRBV19 and TRBJ2-2; the match to TRBD1 covers 8 bases. Germline loops: CDR1 LNHDA, CDR2 SQIVND (reference sequence). CDR3 size: 14 residues. J lost 7 bases, V lost 7 bases, and 8 bases had no gene match. The CDR3 bases are TGTGCCAGTAACCGGCAGGGGGCAGTCGGGGAGCTGTTTTTT. It is translated as CASNRQGAVGELFF.

The CDR3 DNA follows: TGTGCCAGCGGTAGTAATAACTACGAGCAGTACTTC. Its protein is CASGSNNYEQYF. The chain is built from TRBV9 and TRBJ2-7; D unresolved. V was cut by 7 bases and J by 3 bases, with 11 bases left in between. The CDR3 runs 12 residues. Germline V gene sequence: CDR1 SGDLS, CDR2 YYNGEE.

Here the CDR3 reads CASSPGVNTEAFF. The CDR3 DNA reads as TGTGCCAGTAGCCCCGGGGTGAACACTGAAGCTTTCTTT. The gene calls are TRBV19 and TRBJ1-1; no definite D call. Trimming took 6 bases from V and 0 from J, leaving 8 bases between them. The CDR3 covers 13 residues. The germline gives CDR1 LNHDA, CDR2 SQIVND (reference sequence).

The chain has TRBV7-2 and TRBJ2-5, with 7 nucleotides matching TRBD2. Germline loops: CDR1 SGHTA, CDR2 FQGNSA. The J segment lost 2 bases and the V segment lost 7 bases, leaving 10 bases of the junction unmatched. The CDR3 contains 15 residues. The CDR3 sequence: CASNPRGTVQETQYF. The CDR3 DNA reads TGTGCCAGCAACCCGCGGGGGACGGTACAAGAGACCCAGTACTTC.

The gene calls are TRBV7-8 and TRBJ2-5; TRBD2 might be the D (5 bases). This CDR3 contains 15 residues. The germline V gene encodes CDR1 SGHVS and CDR2 FQNEAQ. The V and J ends lost 3 bases and 5 bases respectively, with 16 bases between them. For the CDR3, the DNA is TGTGCCAGCAGCTTTAACGCGGCCACGGGGGAGACCCAGTACTTC. Translated, it gives CASSFNAATGETQYF.

The chain couples TRBV4-3 to TRBJ2-2; D is perhaps TRBD2 (5 bases). Germline lookup yields CDR1 LGHNA and CDR2 YSLEER. Trimming pared 0 bases from V and 6 bases from J, leaving 8 bases between. The CDR3 is made up of 14 amino acids. The DNA of the CDR3 is TGCGCCAGCAGCCAAGAGTGGGAGCCCGGGGAGCTGTTTTTT. This codes for CASSQEWEPGELFF.

The rearrangement links TRBV27 to TRBJ2-6; D not certain. The germline V gene has CDR1 MNHEY and CDR2 SMNVEV (reference sequence). Trimming left V 1 base short and J 0 bases short, with 4 bases between. The CDR3 spans 15 residues. The CDR3 coding sequence is TGTGCCAGCAGTTTATGGCTCTCTGGGGCCAACGTCCTGACTTTC. Translating gives CASSLWLSGANVLTF.

The genes are TRBV15 and TRBJ2-2, with 7 bases aligning to TRBD1. CDR3 length: 14 amino acids. V lost 4 bases and J lost 3; bases outside the gene matches: 2. Germline values: CDR1 LNHNV, CDR2 YYDKDF (reference sequence). This CDR3 reads CATSIGTDTGELFF. The CDR3 nucleotides are TGTGCCACCAGCATAGGGACAGACACCGGGGAGCTGTTTTTT.